This passage covers 14 T cell receptor beta chains from one sample sequenced in a study of blood T cell repertoires in COVID-19. Sequencing used immunoSEQ multiplex PCR; TCRdb keeps in-frame clones, though not all of them. The repertoire holds 89,000 or so clones, 70% to 90% seen once, with over 10% in the top ten. Material for sequencing was peripheral blood. These receptor sequences come from a human donor in a cohort sampled during active COVID-19.

CDR3 loop: CASTATGDEQYF. The CDR3 DNA reads TGTGCCTCCACAGCGACAGGGGACGAGCAGTACTTC. The rearrangement joins TRBV30 to TRBJ2-7; 8 nucleotides agree with TRBD1. In germline, CDR1 is GTSNPN, CDR2 SVGIG (reference sequence). The length of the CDR3 is 12 residues. The V segment lost 7 bases and the J segment 5 bases; nucleotides outside the gene matches: 7.

This clone showed up just a few times. The V and J genes are TRBV7-8 and TRBJ1-5, with 7 bases identical to TRBD1. With V trimmed by 5 bases and J by 7 bases, 11 bases remained unmatched. Germline V gene sequence: CDR1 SGHVS, CDR2 FQNEAQ. The CDR3 is 15 amino acids. The CDR3 loop reads CASSRGRTGEQPQHF. CDR3 nucleotides: TGTGCCAGCAGCCGTGGCCGAACAGGGGAACAGCCCCAGCATTTT.

The gene calls are TRBV6-5 and TRBJ1-1, with D possibly matching TRBD1 (5 bases). CDR3 size: 14 residues. Trimming stripped 5 bases from V and 4 bases from J, with 14 bases between. CDR1 is MNHEY and CDR2 is SVGAGI in the germline V gene. CDR3 region: CASSTGGEVTEAFF. The CDR3 region has the DNA TGTGCCAGCAGTACCGGAGGGGAGGTCACTGAAGCTTTCTTT.

V is TRBV7-2 and J is TRBJ2-7; D is unclear. The CDR3 spans 12 residues. Between the trimmed V and J ends, which lost 1 base and 4 bases, there was a span of 5 bases. From germline, CDR1 is SGHTA and CDR2 FQGNSA. As DNA, the CDR3 is TGTGCCAGCAGCTTAGTGAGGTACGAGCAGTACTTC. Amino acids: CASSLVRYEQYF.

The J gene is TRBJ2-1, the V gene TRBV7-2, with 8 positions matching TRBD2. V was pared by 4 bases and J by 2 bases, with 7 bases of the junction left unmatched. Germline loops: CDR1 SGHTA, CDR2 FQGNSA. This CDR3 has 16 amino acids. The CDR3 nucleotides are TGTGCCAGCAGCTCCAGAGCGGGGGTTACCTACAATGAGCAGTTCTTC. It yields the protein CASSSRAGVTYNEQFF.

This CDR3 is CASTTGGSSYNEQFF. CDR3 in DNA: TGTGCCAGCACCACAGGGGGGTCGTCCTACAATGAGCAGTTCTTC. The chain combines TRBV9 with TRBJ2-1, with 8 positions matching TRBD1. Germline CDR1 reads SGDLS; CDR2 reads YYNGEE. V gave up 6 bases and J gave up 1 base; unmatched junction bases: 6. The CDR3 has 15 residues. The whole variable domain, remainder taken from reference TRBV9 and TRBJ2-1, is DSGVTQTPKHLITATGQRVTLRCSPRSGDLSVYWYQQSLDQGLQFLIQYYNGEERAKGNILERFSAQQFPDLHSELNLSSLELGDSALYFCASTTGGSSYNEQFFGPGTRLTVL.

This clone was seen a single time. The chain has TRBV29-1 and TRBJ2-3; 10 bases map to TRBD2. The CDR3 length is 14 residues. The junction had 1 base not matched to a gene; V was cut back by 1 base and J by 3 bases. Germline V gene sequence: CDR1 SQVTM, CDR2 ANQGSEA. CDR3 coding DNA: TGCAGCGTTGAAGCAGCGGGAGGGACAGATACGCAGTATTTT. It specifies CSVEAAGGTDTQYF.

The chain couples TRBV7-8 to TRBJ1-5, with unresolved D. This CDR3 region has 17 residues. Trimming took off 1 base at V and 2 bases at J, with 15 bases between the two ends. Germline CDR1 is SGHVS and CDR2 is FQNEAQ. The CDR3 protein is CASSLVFSARGNQPQHF. CDR3 coding DNA: TGTGCCAGCAGCTTAGTATTCTCCGCGAGGGGCAATCAGCCCCAGCATTTT.

The V gene is TRBV7-2, the J gene TRBJ1-2, with TRBD1 matching 9 bases. Germline V gene sequence: CDR1 SGHTA, CDR2 FQGNSA. V gave up 6 bases and J gave up 6 bases; unmatched junction bases: 11. The CDR3 runs to 15 residues. CDR3 DNA: TGTGCCAGCAGAGTCAGAGGACAGGGGAGAGATGGCTACACCTTC. It translates to CASRVRGQGRDGYTF.

This clone has a single count. The genes are TRBV25-1 and TRBJ1-1, with no clear D. With 1 base removed from V and 1 base from J, the gap between germline ends came to 4 bases. Germline assignment: CDR1 MGHDK and CDR2 SYGVNS. The CDR3 is 13 amino acids. CDR3 sequence: CASSELQNTEAFF. CDR3 DNA: TGTGCCAGCAGTGAATTACAGAACACTGAAGCTTTCTTT.

Comments on this clone: This same CDR3 is encoded by further DNA sequences in the sample. The chain recombines TRBV24-1 with TRBJ2-1; D not resolved. V lost 9 bases to trimming and J lost 3 bases, with 5 bases between them. CDR3 length: 11 residues. Germline loops: CDR1 KGHDR, CDR2 SFDVKD. The DNA for the CDR3 is TGTGCCACCTCACTCTACAATGAGCAGTTCTTC. The encoded protein is CATSLYNEQFF.

The sample holds one count of this clone. This sequence joins TRBV6-5 and TRBJ1-2; 11 bases fit TRBD1. The V gene's germline CDR1 is MNHEY and CDR2 SVGAGI. The ends lost 2 bases at V and 8 bases at J; junction bases unmatched: 7. The CDR3 is 15 amino acids. CDR3 coding DNA: TGTGCCAGCAGTTACGCCCCGGGACAGGGGGGGGGCTACACCTTC. This encodes CASSYAPGQGGGYTF.

The chain uses TRBV9 and TRBJ2-7; 8 bases agree with TRBD1. CDR1 and CDR2 (germline): SGDLS, YYNGEE. This CDR3 region has 14 residues. J was trimmed by 2 bases and V by 4 bases; bases with no gene match: 5. The CDR3 DNA reads as TGTGCCAGCAGCCCGCAGGGGGCTGCCTACGAGCAGTACTTC. Protein product: CASSPQGAAYEQYF.

This chain joins TRBV12-3 or TRBV12-4 and TRBJ1-1; 7 bases map to TRBD1. V lost 6 bases to trimming and J lost 8 bases; unmatched junction nucleotides: 3. The CDR3 runs to 11 residues. The CDR3 is CASREDREAFF. The CDR3 bases are TGTGCCAGCAGGGAGGACAGGGAAGCTTTCTTT.